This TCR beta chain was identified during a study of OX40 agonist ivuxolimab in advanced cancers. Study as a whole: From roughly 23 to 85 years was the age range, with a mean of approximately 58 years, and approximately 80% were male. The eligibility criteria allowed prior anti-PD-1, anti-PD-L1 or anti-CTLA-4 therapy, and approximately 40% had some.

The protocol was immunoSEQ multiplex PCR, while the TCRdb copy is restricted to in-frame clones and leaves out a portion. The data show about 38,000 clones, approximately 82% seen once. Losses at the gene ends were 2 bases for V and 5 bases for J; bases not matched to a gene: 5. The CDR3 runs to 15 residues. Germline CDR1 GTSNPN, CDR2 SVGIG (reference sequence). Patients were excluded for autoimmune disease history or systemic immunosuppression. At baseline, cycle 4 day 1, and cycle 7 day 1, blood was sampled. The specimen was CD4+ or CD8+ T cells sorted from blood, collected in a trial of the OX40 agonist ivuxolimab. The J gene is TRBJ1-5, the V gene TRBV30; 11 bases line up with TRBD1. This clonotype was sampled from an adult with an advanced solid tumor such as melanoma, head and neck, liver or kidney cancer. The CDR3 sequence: CAWSNWGQGDQPQHF. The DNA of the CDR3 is TGTGCCTGGAGTAATTGGGGACAGGGGGATCAGCCCCAGCATTTT.